Listed below are T cell receptor beta chains from one sample, sequenced in a study of T cell repertoires in cytomegalovirus infection. Their recognized antigens are unknown. Via MiXCR, TCRdb re-called the reads, giving one row per CDR3 protein. The repertoire holds tens of thousands of distinct CDR3 sequences, with roughly 20% as singletons. Specimen: CD8+ T cells from cultured PBMCs, collected from culture after CMV antigen stimulation. These receptor sequences come from a human donor in good health (CMV status not recorded). Some clones in this sample may be carry-over from other donors' samples. Each CDR3 is given with its conserved first and last residue. The D gene is left open where the match is weak. Clone size, where shown, is once, few, many, or a class for clones that have expanded.

DNA	CDR3	J	size	length	V	D
TGTGCCAGCAGCTTAGCCCCCGCTGCCAGGGGGGCCAGTGGCTACACCTTC	CASSLAPAARGASGYTF	TRBJ1-2	NA	17	TRBV7-9	TRBD1
TGTGCCAGCAGCACACAGGGGAACTATGGCTACACCTTC	CASSTQGNYGYTF	TRBJ1-2	few	13	TRBV9	TRBD1
TGTGCCAGCAAAGACAGGGGGCGCGTCACTGAAGCTTTCTTT	CASKDRGRVTEAFF	TRBJ1-1	many	14	TRBV7-8	TRBD1
TGTGCCAGCAGCTTGACCAGGGGAAGCTCCTACAATGAGCAGTTCTTC	CASSLTRGSSYNEQFF	TRBJ2-1	NA	16	TRBV7-9	NA
TGTGCCAGCAGCTCCCACGGCGAGACTAACTATGGCTACACCTTC	CASSSHGETNYGYTF	TRBJ1-2	few	15	TRBV7-3	NA
TGTGCCAGCAGCTTAGTTGGGGCAGGGGGCAGAGGTTACGAGCAGTACTTC	CASSLVGAGGRGYEQYF	TRBJ2-7	few	17	TRBV7-2	TRBD1
TGTGCCAGTAGTCCACGACAGGGGGAAGAAAAACTGTTTTTT	CASSPRQGEEKLFF	TRBJ1-4	few	14	TRBV19	TRBD1
TGTGCCAGCAGCATATCCGGGACCGCAACTAATGAAAAACTGTTTTTT	CASSISGTATNEKLFF	TRBJ1-4	NA	16	TRBV7-2	NA
TGTGCCAGCAGCTTGTCTTTGGGTTTCACTGAGCAGTTCTTC	CASSLSLGFTEQFF	TRBJ2-1	NA	14	TRBV7-9	NA
TGTGCCAGCAGCTCCAGACCCTTCACAGATACGCAGTATTTT	CASSSRPFTDTQYF	TRBJ2-3	few	14	TRBV7-9	NA
TGTGCCAGCAGCTTAGGGCAGACCGATCGCTACACCTTC	CASSLGQTDRYTF	TRBJ1-2	few	13	TRBV7-2	NA
TGTGCCACCAGTGACTCCTACGAGCAGTACTTC	CATSDSYEQYF	TRBJ2-7	few	11	TRBV24-1	NA
TGTGCCAGCCAGGGGTACGAGCAGTACTTC	CASQGYEQYF	TRBJ2-7	NA	10	TRBV11-2	NA
TGTGCCAGCAGTTACTCACAGTTATCACCCCTCCACTTT	CASSYSQLSPLHF	TRBJ1-6	few	13	TRBV6-8	NA
TGTGCCAGCAGCTTAGCGCTGGGAGAAAATCAGCCCCAGCATTTT	CASSLALGENQPQHF	TRBJ1-5	few	15	TRBV7-6	NA
TGTGCTAGTGATTTGGACAGGAACACTGAAGCTTTCTTT	CASDLDRNTEAFF	TRBJ1-1	few	13	TRBV12-5	NA
TGTGCCAGCAGCTTAGCGATGGGTGCCTACGAGCAGTACTTC	CASSLAMGAYEQYF	TRBJ2-7	many	14	TRBV7-2	NA
TGCAGTGCTAGGTTTTGGACCTTCGGCTCCTACAATGAGCAGTTCTTC	CSARFWTFGSYNEQFF	TRBJ2-1	NA	16	TRBV20-1	NA
TGTGCCAGCAGCCCTACAGGGGTCACTGAAGCTTTCTTT	CASSPTGVTEAFF	TRBJ1-1	few	13	TRBV7-9	TRBD1
TGTGCCAGCAGCTTGCCTCTAGAAGCGGATTCACCCCTCCACTTT	CASSLPLEADSPLHF	TRBJ1-6	few	15	TRBV5-6	NA
TGTGCCAGCACACATAGCGGGCAAGAGACCCAGTACTTC	CASTHSGQETQYF	TRBJ2-5	NA	13	TRBV3-1	TRBD2
TGTGCCAGCAGCTTATCCTACACAGATACGCAGTATTTT	CASSLSYTDTQYF	TRBJ2-3	NA	13	TRBV7-2	NA
TGTGCCAGCAGCCCCGAATGGACTGAAGCTTTCTTT	CASSPEWTEAFF	TRBJ1-1	few	12	TRBV6-1	NA
TGTGCCAGCAGCACAGTAAAGGGGCAGGACACTGAAGCTTTCTTT	CASSTVKGQDTEAFF	TRBJ1-1	NA	15	TRBV4-2	NA
TGTGCCAGCAGTTTATTTATAGGGAGCGGCTACACCTTC	CASSLFIGSGYTF	TRBJ1-2	NA	13	TRBV27	NA
TGTGCCAGCAGCTTAGCCCCCGGGGCAGGGGGCTACGAGCAGTACTTC	CASSLAPGAGGYEQYF	TRBJ2-7	NA	16	TRBV7-6	TRBD1
TGTGCCAGCAGCGTGGGTAGGTTGAGAGGGCCCCTCGACTACGAGCAGTACTTC	CASSVGRLRGPLDYEQYF	TRBJ2-7	many	18	TRBV7-2	NA
TGTGCCAGCAGCGTGGAGGGCGGTTGGGAAAAACTGTTTTTT	CASSVEGGWEKLFF	TRBJ1-4	few	14	TRBV9	NA
TGCAGTGCCCAAAGCGGGAGAAAATACAATGAGCAGTTCTTC	CSAQSGRKYNEQFF	TRBJ2-1	NA	14	TRBV20-1	TRBD2
TGCAGCGTTGAGGACAGGGGGAACACCGGGGAGCTGTTTTTT	CSVEDRGNTGELFF	TRBJ2-2	many	14	TRBV29-1	TRBD1